The 20 T cell receptor beta chains in this list originate from one sample, sequenced in a study of immune heterogeneity within non-small cell lung tumors (dated by TCRdb to 2017 to 2018). Genomic DNA extracted from bulk tumor tissue served as TCR template, with around 600 ng gDNA amplified per sample. During surgery, multiple biopsies were taken from each primary tumor and placed as far apart as possible within the tumor mass. The study cohort was described as untreated, and the patients were newly diagnosed NSCLC cases having curative surgery. Sequencing was performed on a HiSeq X Ten. The TCR beta CDR3 region was amplified with a multiplex PCR system, in which a first round of approximately 10 cycles was run using 32 V-gene forward and 13 J-gene reverse primers. Through fastp at Q25 and MiXCR, TCRdb rebuilt clones from the public reads, retaining in-frame beta chains. All rows with the same CDR3 protein become a single entry with the most common DNA and genes. The sample yields over 9,500 distinct CDR3 sequences; about 22% were counted once. Jointly, the top ten make up approximately 4.2% of the sample.

The sample was lung tumor tissue. The receptors derive from a man aged 55 to 70 with non-small cell lung cancer.

This clonotype was seen only once. CDR3 sequence (DNA): TGTGCCAGCAGCGTAGTACAGGCGAGGGGCACTGAAGCTTTCTTT. Amino acid sequence: CASSVVQARGTEAFF. The gene calls are TRBV9 and TRBJ1-1; maybe TRBD1 (5 bases). Trimming left V 0 bases short and J 4 bases short, with 13 bases between. This CDR3 comprises 15 residues. In germline, CDR1 is SGDLS, CDR2 YYNGEE.

By its share, this clonotype is medium-sized. The chain carries TRBV5-1 and TRBJ1-2, with 11 bases aligning to TRBD1. V was pared by 0 bases and J by 4 bases, with 8 bases of the junction left unmatched. The germline V gene encodes CDR1 SGHRS and CDR2 YFSETQ. This CDR3 is built from 17 residues. The DNA of the CDR3 is TGCGCCAGCAGCTTGGAAGGGACAGGGGGTCGTGGCTATGGCTACACCTTC. It is translated as CASSLEGTGGRGYGYTF.

This clonotype rates as medium-sized. This chain uses TRBV12-3 or TRBV12-4 with TRBJ2-1; 7 nucleotides align to TRBD2. The CDR3 spans 15 residues. Trimming at V came to 3 bases and at J to 15 bases, leaving 17 bases not matched to a gene. CDR3 loop: CASSFQETSVNRRFF. Here the CDR3 DNA reads TGTGCCAGCAGTTTTCAGGAAACTAGCGTCAATAGGCGGTTCTTC.

The rearrangement joins TRBV10-3 to TRBJ2-3; TRBD2 matches at 10 bases. V lost 4 bases, J lost 1 base, and 11 bases stayed unmatched. This CDR3 has 18 amino acids. The germline CDR1 and CDR2 sequences are ENHRY and SYGVKD. The CDR3 sequence: CAISGRGIAGGGTDTQYF. CDR3 nucleotides: TGTGCCATCAGTGGCCGGGGAATAGCGGGAGGAGGCACAGATACGCAGTATTTT.

In its sample, this clonotype was seen many times. The chain combines TRBV7-2 with TRBJ2-7; 7 positions match TRBD1. The CDR3 spans 14 residues. J was trimmed by 2 bases and V by 5 bases; bases with no gene match: 6. CDR1 is SGHTA and CDR2 is FQGNSA in the germline V gene. The CDR3 protein is CASSNRDRTYEQYF. CDR3 DNA sequence: TGTGCCAGCAGCAACCGGGACAGAACCTACGAGCAGTACTTC.

This clonotype occurred a few times. The chain joins TRBV4-1 to TRBJ1-3; 10 nucleotides agree with TRBD1. The CDR3 sequence is 16 residues long. The trim removed 6 bases at V and 1 base at J, leaving 6 bases unmatched. The germline CDR1 and CDR2 sequences are MGHRA and YSYEKL. The CDR3 nucleotides are TGCGCCAGCAGACCGACAGGGGGCGCTTCTGGAAACACCATATATTTT. Protein: CASRPTGGASGNTIYF.

This clonotype has more than one count but fewer than ten. A read error may account for a junction end that differs from germline. The chain couples TRBV7-7 to TRBJ2-2; TRBD1 aligns across 7 bases. The CDR3 loop spans 15 amino acids. In germline, CDR1 is SSHAT, CDR2 FNYEAQ (reference sequence). CDR3 nucleotide sequence: TGTGCTAGCAGCCGGGCAAACAGGGGCACCGGGGAGCTGTTTTTT. Translation gives CASSRANRGTGELFF. The full variable domain, its missing parts supplied by reference TRBV7-7 and TRBJ2-2, is GAGVSQSPRYKVTKRGQDVTLRCDPISSHATLYWYQQALGQGPEFLTYFNYEAQPDKSGLPSDRFSAERPEGSISTLTIQRTEQRDSAMYRCASSRANRGTGELFFGEGSRLTVL.

The V gene is TRBV7-8, the J gene TRBJ1-1; 9 bases line up with TRBD1. Looked up from germline, CDR1 is SGHVS and CDR2 is FQNEAQ. V was pared by 5 bases and J by 7 bases, with 8 bases of the junction left unmatched. The CDR3 has 14 residues. Written as DNA, the CDR3 is TGTGCCAGCAGCCCCGACAGGGGGTCGGGTGAAGCTTTCTTT. Translating it yields CASSPDRGSGEAFF.

By share, this clonotype ranks as medium-sized. This CDR3 is CASSLDRAHGYTF. The DNA for the CDR3 is TGTGCCAGCAGCCTCGACAGGGCGCACGGCTACACCTTC. V is TRBV2 and J is TRBJ1-2; 7 bases agree with TRBD1. Germline V CDR1 and CDR2: SNHLY, FYNNEI. V lost 6 bases to trimming and J lost 8 bases; unmatched junction nucleotides: 9. The CDR3 has 13 residues.

By share, this clonotype ranks as medium-sized. This rearrangement joins TRBV6-1 to TRBJ1-3; D gene unclear. Germline values: CDR1 MNHNS, CDR2 SASEGT. The CDR3 is made up of 14 amino acids. Trimming pared 3 bases from V and 0 bases from J, leaving 6 bases between. CDR3 coding DNA: TGTGCCAGCAGTGAGGGCACCTCTGGAAACACCATATATTTT. Its translation is CASSEGTSGNTIYF.

This clonotype qualifies as medium-sized (0.01 to 0.1%). J is TRBJ2-7 and V is TRBV27, with TRBD2 as a possible D gene (6 bases). The CDR3 has 11 residues. Trimming shortened V by 8 bases and J by 10 bases, and 15 bases separated the two germline ends. Germline lookup yields CDR1 MNHEY and CDR2 SMNVEV (reference sequence). The CDR3 protein is CASGSTGTQYF. The DNA of the CDR3 is TGTGCCAGCGGTAGCACGGGGACTCAGTACTTC.

The chain links TRBV18 to TRBJ1-1; 7 bases match TRBD1. The CDR3 runs 14 residues. Losses at the gene ends were 6 bases for V and 5 bases for J; bases not matched to a gene: 9. From germline, CDR1 is KGHSH and CDR2 LQKENI. CDR3 loop: CASSSNRGFTEAFF. CDR3 bases: TGTGCCAGCTCTTCGAACAGGGGATTTACTGAAGCTTTCTTT.

About this clonotype itself: One base away lies a much larger clone, so this may be a sequencing read error. The gene calls are TRBV11-2 and TRBJ1-2, with no clear D. Trimming removed 2 bases at V and 10 bases at J, with 14 bases between. Germline assignment: CDR1 SGHAT and CDR2 FQNNGV. This CDR3 has 13 amino acids. The CDR3 region is CASSLSPADDYTF. In nucleotides, the CDR3 is TGTGCCAGCAGCTTATCCCCGGCGGATGACTACACCTTC.

Concerning this clonotype: This may be a read error, as it is one base from a much larger clone. This chain links TRBV15 with TRBJ1-5; 9 nucleotides agree with TRBD1. Trimming cost V 3 bases and J 6 bases; bases outside gene matches: 6. The CDR3 contains 15 residues. Per germline, CDR1 LNHNV and CDR2 YYDKDF (reference sequence). The CDR3 DNA follows: TGTGCCACCAGCAGGAAACAGGGGGCCTGTCAGCCCCAGCATTTT. This sequence encodes CATSRKQGACQPQHF. Drawing the rest from reference TRBV15 and TRBJ1-5, the complete variable domain is DAMVIQNPRYQVTQFGKPVTLSCSQTLNHNVMYWYQQKSSQAPKLLFHYYDKDFNNEADTPDNFQSRRPNTSFCFLDIRSPGLGDTAMYLCATSRKQGACQPQHFGDGTRLSIL.

This clonotype was seen a few times. The rearrangement uses TRBV30 and TRBJ1-4; D remains unclear. Trimming removed 8 bases at V and 3 bases at J, with 13 bases between. Germline CDR1 GTSNPN, CDR2 SVGIG (reference sequence). This CDR3 region has 13 residues. CDR3 coding DNA: TGTGCCCAGCGGTGGAGCCCTAATGAAAAACTGTTTTTT. It specifies CAQRWSPNEKLFF.

On this clonotype itself: This may arise from a read error, as a much more abundant clone is one base away. The CDR3 region is CASSIRRDNKGRAYEHYF. The CDR3 region has the DNA TGTGCCAGTAGTATCCGCCGGGACAACAAGGGAAGGGCCTACGAGCATTACTTC. The rearrangement links TRBV19 to TRBJ2-7; a weak D match, TRBD1 (6 bases). Germline-derived CDR1 and CDR2 are LNHDA and SQIVND (reference sequence). The CDR3 has 18 amino acids.

By proportion, this clonotype is medium-sized (0.01 to 0.1%). The chain has TRBV12-3 or TRBV12-4 and TRBJ2-1, with TRBD2 matching over 8 bases. The V gene end was trimmed by 6 bases and the J gene end by 8 bases; junction bases not matched to a gene: 12. The CDR3 is made up of 15 amino acids. Here the CDR3 reads CASRSFNGREDEQFF. The CDR3 bases are TGTGCCAGCAGGTCGTTCAACGGGAGGGAGGATGAGCAGTTCTTC.

This clonotype came up once. This may be a read error: a much more frequent sequence differs by one nucleotide. The rearrangement joins TRBV20-1 to TRBJ1-5, with unresolved D. Germline V gene sequence: CDR1 DFQATT, CDR2 SNEGSKA (reference sequence). The CDR3 runs 14 residues. The V end lost 1 base, the J end lost 4 bases, and 11 bases lay between the germline ends. This CDR3 is CSARAARGNQPQHF. As DNA, the CDR3 is TGCAGTGCTAGAGCGGCTAGAGGGAATCAGCCCCAGCATTTT.

This clonotype was picked up one time. CDR3 loop: CAWSLQGANEKLFF. The DNA for the CDR3 is TGTGCCTGGAGTCTACAGGGGGCTAATGAAAAACTGTTTTTT. The genes are TRBV30 and TRBJ1-4; 8 bases map to TRBD1. J was trimmed by 3 bases and V by 2 bases; bases with no gene match: 2. The CDR3 sequence is 14 residues long. Germline loops: CDR1 GTSNPN, CDR2 SVGIG (reference sequence).

This clonotype is labeled as medium-sized (0.01 to 0.1%). Germline and junction disagree at one end, which may indicate a read error. The chain has TRBV2 and TRBJ2-7; D ambiguous. This CDR3 is built from 11 residues. Germline lookup yields CDR1 SNHLY and CDR2 FYNNEI. This CDR3 reads CASSGAVTSHF. The CDR3 DNA reads TGTGCCAGCAGTGGAGCTGTTACGAGCCACTTC.